This T cell receptor (beta chain) was profiled in a study of control samples from healthy donors and cancer patients. This table comes from immunoSEQ multiplex PCR, and its TCRdb copy is limited to in-frame clones, with some not included. The sample lists roughly 190,000 clones, roughly 91% occurring once. V lost 0 bases and J 5 bases, leaving 15 bases between the germline ends. The CDR3 length is 16 residues. CDR1 and CDR2 from the germline V gene are LGHNA and YSLEER. V is TRBV4-3 and J is TRBJ2-3; possibly TRBD1 for D (7 bases). The sequenced material came from blood. This sequence was found in a woman between 25 and 40 years old in good health. DNA of the CDR3: TGCGCCAGCAGCCAAGATCTTGGCAGGGGGGTAGATACGCAGTATTTT. This sequence encodes CASSQDLGRGVDTQYF.